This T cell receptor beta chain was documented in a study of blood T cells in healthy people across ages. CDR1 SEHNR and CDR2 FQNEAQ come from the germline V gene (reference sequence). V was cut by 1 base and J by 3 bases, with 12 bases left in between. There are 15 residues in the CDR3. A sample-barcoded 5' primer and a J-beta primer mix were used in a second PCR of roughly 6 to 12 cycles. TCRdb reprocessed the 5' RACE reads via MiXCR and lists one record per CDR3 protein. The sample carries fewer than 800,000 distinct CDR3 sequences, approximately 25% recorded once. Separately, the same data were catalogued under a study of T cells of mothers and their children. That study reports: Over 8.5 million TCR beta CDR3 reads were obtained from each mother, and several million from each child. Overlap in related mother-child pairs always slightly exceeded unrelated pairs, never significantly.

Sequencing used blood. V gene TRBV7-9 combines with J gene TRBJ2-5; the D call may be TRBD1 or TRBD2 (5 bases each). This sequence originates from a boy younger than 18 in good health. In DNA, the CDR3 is TGTGCCAGCAGCTTAGTACAGGCCGGGGAAGAGACCCAGTACTTC. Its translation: CASSLVQAGEETQYF.